The rows below give T cell receptor beta chains drawn from one sample of a study of beta chain features in type 1 diabetes. Profiling relied on immunoSEQ multiplex PCR, and the TCRdb table lists in-frame clones only, not all of them. The sample consists of hundreds of thousands of clones, 15% to 17% of them appearing once. Sequencing was carried out using naive CD4+ T cells from blood. These receptors were obtained from a man between 18 and 29 years old in good health. Each CDR3 is given with its conserved first and last residue. Not all rows give a size; the values are once, few, many and, for expanded clones, a class.

size,length,V,J,CDR3
few,14,TRBV29-1,TRBJ2-1,CSVAGLAAYNEQFF
few,17,TRBV25-1,TRBJ2-7,CASSEFAGTGGSYEQYF
.,16,TRBV4-1,TRBJ1-1,CASSQPHRGRNTEAFF
few,16,TRBV19,TRBJ2-1,CASTPKGRGTYNEQFF
few,15,TRBV28,TRBJ1-2,CASSLWGQGTNGYTF
.,17,TRBV10-3,TRBJ2-4,CAISESTTWGERNIQYF
.,15,TRBV2,TRBJ2-2,CASTGTGRNTGELFF
.,13,TRBV7-2,TRBJ2-5,CASSGQGAETQYF
.,15,TRBV14,TRBJ2-1,CASSQRRDRAKGQFF
.,14,TRBV7-9,TRBJ1-5,CASRKDSSNQPQHF
few,14,TRBV29-1,TRBJ1-1,CSVGPTGMNTEAFF
.,16,TRBV9,TRBJ1-1,CASSGALGQGMTEAFF
.,15,TRBV7-2,TRBJ2-7,CASSNWDRSSYEQYF
few,15,TRBV4-1,TRBJ1-5,CASSRDRGINQPQHF
.,19,TRBV15,TRBJ2-6,CATSRDRPPTSSGANVLTF
.,12,TRBV28,TRBJ2-7,CASRGGSYEQYF
.,16,TRBV5-1,TRBJ2-7,CASSLTPSGGPYEQYF
.,15,TRBV18,TRBJ1-2,CASSPGLSSNYGYTF
.,15,TRBV28,TRBJ2-7,CASGLAGGTGYEQYF
.,16,TRBV7-8,TRBJ2-7,CASSLGSGTSDYEQYF
.,15,TRBV2,TRBJ1-5,CASRPRGGQGQPQHF
few,15,TRBV2,TRBJ1-6,CASSEARAQNSPLHF
.,15,TRBV9,TRBJ1-3,CASSESPSSGNTIYF
.,15,TRBV9,TRBJ2-1,CASSSSGSPYNGQFF
.,14,TRBV27,TRBJ2-2,CASRGGVNTGELFF
few,16,TRBV4-2,TRBJ2-2,CASSQELAGGPGELFF
.,14,TRBV2,TRBJ1-4,CASSPTGLLEKLFF
few,14,TRBV19,TRBJ2-1,CASSRATLGNEQFF
.,13,TRBV28,TRBJ2-7,CASMRDKTYEQYF
.,19,TRBV11-2,TRBJ2-1,CASSLAGLAGGRPYNEQFF
.,16,TRBV4-1,TRBJ1-2,CASSQSSSVNSYGYTF
.,15,TRBV5-1,TRBJ2-5,CASSLGQGGQETQYF
.,16,TRBV25-1,TRBJ2-3,CASSEWFGRGMDTQYF
few,17,TRBV4-2,TRBJ2-3,CASSQDQASGGADTQYF
.,14,TRBV6-6,TRBJ2-5,CASSRGGFQETQYF
.,14,TRBV4-2,TRBJ2-2,CASSQETATGELFF
.,13,TRBV5-1,TRBJ2-7,CASSNRDHYEQYF
.,15,TRBV9,TRBJ2-7,CASSALAGAWYEQYF
few,15,TRBV14,TRBJ2-7,CASSQGQGITYEQYF
few,13,TRBV6-1,TRBJ2-3,CASKRIGTDTQYF
.,12,TRBV29-1,TRBJ1-2,CSVRQGAYGYTF
few,16,TRBV6-5,TRBJ1-4,CASSYSFRGFNEKLFF
few,18,TRBV15,TRBJ2-3,CATSRDPWGSGGSDTQYF